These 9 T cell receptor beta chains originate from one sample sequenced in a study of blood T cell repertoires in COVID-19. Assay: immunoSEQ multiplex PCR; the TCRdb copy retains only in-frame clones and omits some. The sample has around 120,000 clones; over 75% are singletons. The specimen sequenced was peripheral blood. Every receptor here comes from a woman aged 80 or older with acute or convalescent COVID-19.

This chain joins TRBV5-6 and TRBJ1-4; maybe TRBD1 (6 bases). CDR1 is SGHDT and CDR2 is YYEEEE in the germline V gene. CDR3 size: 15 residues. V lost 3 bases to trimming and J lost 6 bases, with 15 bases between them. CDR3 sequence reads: CASSYSGEGDEKLFF. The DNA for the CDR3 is TGTGCCAGCAGCTATTCAGGGGAGGGGGATGAAAAACTGTTTTTT.

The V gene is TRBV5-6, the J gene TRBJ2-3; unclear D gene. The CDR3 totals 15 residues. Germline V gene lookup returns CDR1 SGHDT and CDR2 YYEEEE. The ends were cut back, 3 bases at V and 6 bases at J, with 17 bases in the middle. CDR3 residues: CASSSAPNNGDTQYF. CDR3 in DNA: TGTGCCAGCAGCTCGGCCCCCAACAACGGGGATACGCAGTATTTT. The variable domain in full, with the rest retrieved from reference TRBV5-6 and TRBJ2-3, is DAGVTQSPTHLIKTRGQQVTLRCSPKSGHDTVSWYQQALGQGPQFIFQYYEEEERQRGNFPDRFSGHQFPNYSSELNVNALLLGDSALYLCASSSAPNNGDTQYFGPGTRLTVL.

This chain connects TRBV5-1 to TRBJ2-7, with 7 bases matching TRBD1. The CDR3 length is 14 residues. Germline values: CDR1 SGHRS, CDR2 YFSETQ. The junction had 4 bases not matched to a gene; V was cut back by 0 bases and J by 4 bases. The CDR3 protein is CASSLEGGAYEQYF. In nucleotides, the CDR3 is TGCGCCAGCAGCTTGGAAGGGGGCGCATACGAGCAGTACTTC.

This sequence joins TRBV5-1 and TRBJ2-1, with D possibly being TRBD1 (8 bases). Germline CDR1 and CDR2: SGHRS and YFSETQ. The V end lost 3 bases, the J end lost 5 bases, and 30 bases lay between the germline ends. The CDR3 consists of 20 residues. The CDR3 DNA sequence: TGCGCCAGCAGCTCGTGGACAGGGCAATTTTTCGGGGGGCCGAACAATGAGCAGTTCTTC. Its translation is CASSSWTGQFFGGPNNEQFF.

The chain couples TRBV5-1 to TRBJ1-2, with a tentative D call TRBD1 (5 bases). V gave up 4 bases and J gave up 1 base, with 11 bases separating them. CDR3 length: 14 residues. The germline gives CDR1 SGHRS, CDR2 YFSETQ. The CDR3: CASSGAPHNYGYTF. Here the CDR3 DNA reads TGCGCCAGCAGCGGGGCTCCTCATAACTATGGCTACACCTTC.

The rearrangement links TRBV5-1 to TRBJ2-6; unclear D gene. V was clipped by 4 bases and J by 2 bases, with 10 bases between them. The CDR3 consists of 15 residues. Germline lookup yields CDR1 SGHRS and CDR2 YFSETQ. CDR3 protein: CASSRLGPGANVLTF. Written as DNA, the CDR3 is TGCGCCAGCAGCCGCCTCGGTCCTGGGGCCAACGTCCTGACTTTC.

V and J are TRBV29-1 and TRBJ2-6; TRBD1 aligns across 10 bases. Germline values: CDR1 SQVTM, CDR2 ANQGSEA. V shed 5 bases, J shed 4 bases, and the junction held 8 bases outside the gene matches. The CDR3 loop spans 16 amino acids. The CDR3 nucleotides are TGCAGCGTTACGACAGGGGGCGGCTCGGGGGCCAACGTCCTGACTTTC. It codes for CSVTTGGGSGANVLTF.

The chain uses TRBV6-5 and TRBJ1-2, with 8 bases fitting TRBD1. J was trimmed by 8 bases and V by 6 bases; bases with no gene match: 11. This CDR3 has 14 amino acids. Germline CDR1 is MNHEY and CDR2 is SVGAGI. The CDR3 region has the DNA TGTGCCAGCAGCCCGGACAGGGCCCCTAGCGGCTACACCTTC. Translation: CASSPDRAPSGYTF.

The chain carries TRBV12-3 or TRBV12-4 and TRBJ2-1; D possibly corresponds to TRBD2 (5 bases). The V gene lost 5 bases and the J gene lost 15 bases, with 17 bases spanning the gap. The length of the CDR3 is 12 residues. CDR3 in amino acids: CASSIRTPPAFF. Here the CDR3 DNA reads TGTGCCAGCAGTATCAGGACTCCCCCAGCGTTCTTC.